Each of the 24 T cell receptor beta chains below was sequenced from the same sample in a study of cytomegalovirus exposure and HLA in healthy donors. 13 Jbeta primers and 60 Vbeta primers were used for the PCR. Sequencing used immunoSEQ multiplex PCR; TCRdb keeps in-frame clones, though not all of them. The sample has roughly 170,000 clones; roughly 80% are singletons. The sequencing sample was made of PBMCs. Source of these receptors: a woman aged 18-29 years in good health and CMV-seronegative.

The chain has TRBV28 and TRBJ1-5; D might be TRBD1 (6 bases). This CDR3 region has 13 residues. V was shortened by 6 bases and J by 4 bases, with 10 bases between the two germline ends. The germline V gene has CDR1 MDHEN and CDR2 SYDVKM. CDR3 in DNA: TGTGCCAGCAGGATTCAGGGGAATCAGCCCCAGCATTTT. As protein: CASRIQGNQPQHF.

The V call is TRBV4-1, the J call TRBJ2-3; D not certain. Germline loops: CDR1 MGHRA, CDR2 YSYEKL. V dropped 0 bases and J dropped 0 bases, with 10 bases sitting between them. CDR3 length equals 16 residues. DNA for the CDR3: TGCGCCAGCAGCCAAGAAGAGCAACCTAGCACAGATACGCAGTATTTT. Encoded protein: CASSQEEQPSTDTQYF.

V and J are TRBV7-2 and TRBJ1-1; D ambiguous. This CDR3 has 13 amino acids. Germline V gene lookup returns CDR1 SGHTA and CDR2 FQGNSA. The germline V and J ends were trimmed by 1 base and 4 bases, with 7 bases remaining between them. In DNA form, the CDR3 reads TGTGCCAGCAGCTTAGAGCGTGGCACTGAAGCTTTCTTT. Translation gives CASSLERGTEAFF.

CDR3 sequence reads: CASIPPRNSEAFF. Written as DNA, the CDR3 is TGTGCCAGCATCCCACCGAGAAATTCTGAAGCTTTCTTT. This chain connects TRBV7-9 to TRBJ1-1; D is uncertain. There are 13 residues in the CDR3. Germline V gene lookup returns CDR1 SEHNR and CDR2 FQNEAQ (reference sequence). The V end lost 7 bases, the J end lost 6 bases, and 15 bases lay between the germline ends.

The chain employs TRBV6-1 and TRBJ2-3, with D possibly matching TRBD1 (5 bases). This CDR3 is 15 amino acids long. CDR1 MNHNS and CDR2 SASEGT come from the germline V gene. Trimming took off 1 base at V and 2 bases at J, with 10 bases between the two ends. CDR3 nucleotides: TGTGCCAGCAGTGAAGGGACACCTCTCACAGATACGCAGTATTTT. Amino acids: CASSEGTPLTDTQYF.

The chain employs TRBV21-1 and TRBJ2-1; TRBD1, as called in the table, went unchecked against the DNA. TRBV21-1 is annotated as a pseudogene. CDR3 length: 10 amino acids. In DNA form, the CDR3 reads TGTGCCAGCACAGGGGATGAGCAGTTCTTC. Amino acid sequence: CASTGDEQFF.

In its sample, this clone was seen once. The gene calls are TRBV13 and TRBJ2-7; TRBD2 agrees at 9 bases. The V gene's germline CDR1 is PRHDT and CDR2 FYEKMQ (reference sequence). The V segment lost 4 bases and the J segment 5 bases; nucleotides outside the gene matches: 6. The CDR3 has 14 amino acids. The CDR3 sequence: CASSSAGGVHEQYF. Written as DNA, the CDR3 is TGTGCCAGCAGCTCAGCGGGAGGTGTCCACGAGCAGTACTTC.

The rearrangement links TRBV7-2 to TRBJ2-5; 9 positions agree with TRBD2. The better agreement between TRBJ2-7 and the DNA end casts doubt on the J call. The length of the CDR3 is 15 residues. Germline V lookup: CDR1 SGHTA, CDR2 FQGNSA. The DNA of the CDR3 is TGTGCCAGCAAGCCCTCGGCGGGAGGGCTCTACGAGCAGTACTTC. This encodes CASKPSAGGLYEQYF.

The gene calls are TRBV5-4 and TRBJ2-7; D gene unclear. Trimming cost V 3 bases and J 7 bases, with 23 bases left between them. This CDR3 region has 16 residues. Germline V gene sequence: CDR1 SGHNT, CDR2 YYREEE (reference sequence). The CDR3 region is CASSSGSARMIVEQYF. The CDR3 DNA follows: TGTGCCAGCAGCTCCGGGTCTGCTCGCATGATCGTAGAGCAGTACTTC.

This chain joins TRBV5-5 and TRBJ1-3, with D unclear. From germline, CDR1 is SGHKS and CDR2 YYEKEE (reference sequence). This CDR3 is 13 amino acids long. The V end was cut by 2 bases, the J end by 0 bases, with 3 bases between. The CDR3 sequence: CASSFLSGNTIYF. Here the CDR3 DNA reads TGTGCCAGCAGCTTCCTCTCTGGAAACACCATATATTTT.

The gene calls are TRBV28 and TRBJ2-5; the match to TRBD1 covers 9 bases. CDR1 is MDHEN, CDR2 SYDVKM, per germline. Trimming cost V 6 bases and J 3 bases; bases outside gene matches: 5. The CDR3 contains 14 residues. Here the CDR3 DNA reads TGTGCCAGCAGCGACAGGGGGGAAGAAGAGACCCAGTACTTC. Residues: CASSDRGEEETQYF.

The chain uses TRBV25-1 and TRBJ1-3; D is unclear. The length of the CDR3 is 13 residues. The germline gives CDR1 MGHDK, CDR2 SYGVNS. V gave up 7 bases and J gave up 0 bases, with 7 bases separating them. The CDR3 DNA is TGTGCCAGCAACTCATACTCTGGAAACACCATATATTTT. Protein: CASNSYSGNTIYF.

The chain couples TRBV6-5 to TRBJ2-7; the D is unclear. Trimming left V 3 bases short and J 6 bases short, with 6 bases between. This CDR3 is 11 amino acids long. Germline CDR1 MNHEY, CDR2 SVGAGI. CDR3 sequence reads: CASSYQSEQYF. As DNA, the CDR3 is TGTGCCAGCAGTTATCAGTCCGAGCAGTACTTC.

This chain uses TRBV5-1 with TRBJ1-1; D gene uncertain. CDR3 length: 14 amino acids. Germline CDR1 is SGHRS and CDR2 is YFSETQ. Trimming removed 1 base from V and 5 bases from J, with 12 bases in between. The CDR3 nucleotides read TGCGCCAGCAGCTTGTCCGGGGTAGGGACTGAAGCTTTCTTT. Encoded protein: CASSLSGVGTEAFF. Looking up the rest from reference TRBV5-1 and TRBJ1-1 gives the full variable domain: KAGVTQTPRYLIKTRGQQVTLSCSPISGHRSVSWYQQTPGQGLQFLFEYFSETQRNKGNFPGRFSGRQFSNSRSEMNVSTLELGDSALYLCASSLSGVGTEAFFGQGTRLTVV.

The chain joins TRBV11-2 to TRBJ1-4; D remains ambiguous. The V end was cut by 1 base, the J end by 8 bases, with 20 bases between. The CDR3 runs 17 residues. Germline CDR1 and CDR2: SGHAT and FQNNGV. CDR3 loop: CASSLVSVPDAAEKLFF. The CDR3 nucleotides are TGTGCCAGCAGCTTAGTCTCCGTACCAGATGCGGCCGAAAAACTGTTTTTT.

The chain is built from TRBV28 and TRBJ2-7; 8 positions match TRBD1. The CDR3 has 15 amino acids. With V trimmed by 6 bases and J by 3 bases, 10 bases remained unmatched. Germline loops: CDR1 MDHEN, CDR2 SYDVKM. Here the CDR3 DNA reads TGTGCCAGCAGCCCGACAGGGGTCCCCATCTACGAGCAGTACTTC. Translated: CASSPTGVPIYEQYF. The full variable domain, with the rest looked up from reference TRBV28 and TRBJ2-7, is DVKVTQSSRYLVKRTGEKVFLECVQDMDHENMFWYRQDPGLGLRLIYFSYDVKMKEKGDIPEGYSVSREKKERFSLILESASTNQTSMYLCASSPTGVPIYEQYFGPGTRLTVT.

J is TRBJ2-3 and V is TRBV5-5; D gene unclear. This CDR3 comprises 15 residues. Trimming took 1 base from V and 0 from J, leaving 9 bases between them. The germline CDR1 and CDR2 sequences are SGHKS and YYEKEE (reference sequence). The chain's CDR3 is CASSLRYSSTDTQYF. The CDR3 DNA is TGTGCCAGCAGCTTGAGGTACAGCAGCACAGATACGCAGTATTTT.

The V gene is TRBV9, the J gene TRBJ2-2, with TRBD2 identical over 12 bases. J lost 5 bases, V lost 0 bases, and 5 bases had no gene match. Germline V gene sequence: CDR1 SGDLS, CDR2 YYNGEE. The CDR3 loop spans 17 amino acids. The CDR3 DNA sequence: TGTGCCAGCAGCGTAGTGCTAGCGGGAGGGGTGACCGGGGAGCTGTTTTTT. The encoded protein is CASSVVLAGGVTGELFF. The full variable domain, with the rest looked up from reference TRBV9 and TRBJ2-2, is DSGVTQTPKHLITATGQRVTLRCSPRSGDLSVYWYQQSLDQGLQFLIQYYNGEERAKGNILERFSAQQFPDLHSELNLSSLELGDSALYFCASSVVLAGGVTGELFFGEGSRLTVL.

The chain links TRBV11-3 to TRBJ1-1; the D gene is possibly TRBD1 (6 bases). CDR1 is SGHNT and CDR2 is YENEEA in the germline V gene. The V gene lost 5 bases and the J gene lost 8 bases, with 18 bases spanning the gap. CDR3 length: 14 amino acids. This chain's CDR3 is CASSQGGGRREAFF. In DNA form, the CDR3 reads TGTGCCAGCAGCCAAGGGGGGGGGCGACGGGAAGCTTTCTTT.

This clone was counted once. CDR3 protein: CASSLKGMANEKLFF. In nucleotides, the CDR3 is TGCGCCAGCAGCTTGAAGGGGATGGCTAATGAAAAACTGTTTTTT. This sequence joins TRBV5-1 and TRBJ1-4; weak D call: TRBD1 (5 bases). The CDR3 is 15 amino acids. Trimming took off 1 base at V and 3 bases at J, with 10 bases between the two ends. CDR1 is SGHRS, CDR2 YFSETQ, per germline.

V is TRBV21-1 and J is TRBJ1-5. TRBV21-1 is tagged as a pseudogene. CDR3 size: 15 residues. CDR3 loop: CASSKDVSGNQPQHF. The CDR3 DNA sequence: TGTGCCAGCAGCAAAGATGTTTCGGGCAATCAGCCCCAGCATTTT.

The chain uses TRBV28 and TRBJ2-3, with D unclear. CDR3 size: 14 residues. Germline lookup yields CDR1 MDHEN and CDR2 SYDVKM. V was trimmed by 1 base and J by 7 bases, leaving 12 bases between them. DNA for the CDR3: TGTGCCAGCAGTTTATCGTCGGGTAGAAATACGCAGTATTTT. Its protein is CASSLSSGRNTQYF.

The genes are TRBV2 and TRBJ1-1; no firm D call. The CDR3 is 10 amino acids. Trimming pared 5 bases from V and 11 bases from J, leaving 9 bases between. The germline V gene has CDR1 SNHLY and CDR2 FYNNEI. The CDR3 region is CASSYPGAFF. As DNA, the CDR3 is TGTGCCAGCAGTTATCCGGGGGCTTTCTTT.

V is TRBV5-1 and J is TRBJ2-3; TRBD2 is a possible D gene (5 bases). The CDR3 extends over 15 amino acids. V was cut by 2 bases and J by 1 base, with 11 bases left in between. Germline V gene sequence: CDR1 SGHRS, CDR2 YFSETQ. The CDR3 spells CASSLVATRTDTQYF. The CDR3, as DNA: TGCGCCAGCAGCTTAGTAGCGACCCGCACAGATACGCAGTATTTT.